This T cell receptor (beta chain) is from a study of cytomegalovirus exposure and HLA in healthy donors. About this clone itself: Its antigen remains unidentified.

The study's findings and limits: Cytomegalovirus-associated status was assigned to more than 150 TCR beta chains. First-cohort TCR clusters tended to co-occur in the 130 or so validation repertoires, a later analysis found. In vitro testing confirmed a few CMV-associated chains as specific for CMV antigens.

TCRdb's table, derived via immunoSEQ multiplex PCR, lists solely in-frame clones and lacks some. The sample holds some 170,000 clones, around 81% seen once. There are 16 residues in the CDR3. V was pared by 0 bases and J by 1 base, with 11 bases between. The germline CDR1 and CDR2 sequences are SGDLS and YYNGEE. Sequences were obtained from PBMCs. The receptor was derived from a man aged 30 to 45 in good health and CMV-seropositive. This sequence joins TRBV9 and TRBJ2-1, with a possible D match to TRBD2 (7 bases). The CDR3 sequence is CASSVVGGPSYNEQFF. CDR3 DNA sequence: TGTGCCAGCAGCGTAGTGGGGGGGCCATCCTACAATGAGCAGTTCTTC.